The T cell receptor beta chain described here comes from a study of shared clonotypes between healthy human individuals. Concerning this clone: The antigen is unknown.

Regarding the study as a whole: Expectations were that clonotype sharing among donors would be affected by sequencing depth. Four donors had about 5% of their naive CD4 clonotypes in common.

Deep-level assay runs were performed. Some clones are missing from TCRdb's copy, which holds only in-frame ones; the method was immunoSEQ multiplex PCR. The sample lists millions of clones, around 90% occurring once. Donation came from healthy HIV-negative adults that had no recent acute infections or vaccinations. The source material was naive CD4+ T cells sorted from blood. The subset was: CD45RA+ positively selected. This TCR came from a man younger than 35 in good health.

The CDR3 loop is CASSLYHGTDTQYF. Written as DNA, the CDR3 is TGTGCCAGCAGCTTATATCATGGCACAGATACGCAGTATTTT. V is TRBV7-2 and J is TRBJ2-3; D unresolved. CDR1 is SGHTA, CDR2 FQGNSA, per germline. The CDR3 has 14 amino acids. The germline V and J ends were trimmed by 2 bases and 1 base, with 7 bases remaining between them. The whole variable domain, remainder taken from reference TRBV7-2 and TRBJ2-3, is GAGVSQSPSNKVTEKGKDVELRCDPISGHTALYWYRQSLGQGLEFLIYFQGNSAPDKSGLPSDRFSAERTGGSVSTLTIQRTQQEDSAVYLCASSLYHGTDTQYFGPGTRLTVL.